Each of the 29 T cell receptor beta chains below was sequenced from the same sample in a study of T-cell memory formation after mild COVID-19. TCRdb recomputed calls from the 5' RACE reads with MiXCR, one row per CDR3 protein. The table includes about 57,000 distinct CDR3 sequences, 10% to 15% detected once. The sample was PBMCs or a T cell subset sorted from them (not recorded which). The receptors come from a man aged 18 to 30 who had mild COVID-19 (a few samples of this study predate the infection). Cell type and time point are not known.

The sample holds many counts of this clonotype. This chain uses TRBV6-2 or TRBV6-3 with TRBJ2-3; TRBD1 might be the D (5 bases). This CDR3 comprises 12 residues. The germline gives CDR1 MNHEY, CDR2 SVGEGT. V was trimmed by 2 bases and J by 8 bases, leaving 8 bases between them. The CDR3 is CASSYLQATQYF. The CDR3 region has the DNA TGTGCCAGCAGTTACCTACAGGCTACGCAGTATTTT.

This clonotype was counted a few times. Written as DNA, the CDR3 is TGTGCCAGCAGCTTAAATGGGCAGGGGGCTAGTGGCAATCAGCCCCAGCATTTT. It encodes CASSLNGQGASGNQPQHF. This chain joins TRBV7-2 and TRBJ1-5, with TRBD1 identical over 8 bases. Per the germline V gene, CDR1 is SGHTA and CDR2 is FQGNSA. V trimming: 2 bases; J trimming: 2 bases; junction bases outside the gene matches: 11. This CDR3 is built from 18 residues.

This clonotype was counted between two and nine times. The chain is built from TRBV4-3 and TRBJ2-5, with TRBD2 matching over 8 bases. The germline gives CDR1 LGHNA, CDR2 YSLEER. The length of the CDR3 is 16 residues. V was clipped by 0 bases and J by 4 bases; unmatched bases: 7. CDR3 DNA: TGCGCCAGCAGCCAAGATCGGGGGGGCGGTGTAGAGACCCAGTACTTC. Encoded protein: CASSQDRGGGVETQYF.

This clonotype was observed many times. V is TRBV5-6 and J is TRBJ2-1; D ambiguous. The CDR3 spans 14 residues. The germline V gene encodes CDR1 SGHDT and CDR2 YYEEEE. V lost 4 bases and J lost 0, with 8 bases in between. The CDR3 here is CASSQLSSYNEQFF. The CDR3 nucleotides are TGTGCCAGCAGCCAGTTGAGCTCCTACAATGAGCAGTTCTTC.

This clonotype was detected only a few times. The chain uses TRBV6-6 and TRBJ2-3; 7 nucleotides line up with TRBD2. This CDR3 has 15 amino acids. V dropped 0 bases and J dropped 5; count of bases not matched to a gene: 5. Germline V gene data show CDR1 as MNHNY and CDR2 as SVGAGI (reference sequence). The CDR3 loop is CASSYSNWGGDTQYF. The CDR3 DNA is TGTGCCAGCAGTTACTCCAACTGGGGGGGAGATACGCAGTATTTT.

This clonotype occurred many times. The V call is TRBV20-1, the J call TRBJ2-1; D gene ambiguous. The CDR3 spans 10 residues. Germline V gene sequence: CDR1 DFQATT, CDR2 SNEGSKA (reference sequence). V lost 5 bases, J lost 7 bases, and 6 bases lay in between. The CDR3 DNA reads as TGCAGTGCTCTGAGGAATGAGCAGTTCTTC. Its protein is CSALRNEQFF.

This clonotype appeared a few times. The rearrangement links TRBV11-2 to TRBJ2-1, with 7 nucleotides matching TRBD1. V dropped 4 bases and J dropped 0; count of bases not matched to a gene: 3. CDR3 length equals 15 residues. Germline-derived CDR1 and CDR2 are SGHAT and FQNNGV. The CDR3 DNA sequence: TGTGCCAGCAGCTGGGACAGAACCTCCTACAATGAGCAGTTCTTC. This encodes CASSWDRTSYNEQFF.

V is TRBV20-1 and J is TRBJ2-7; the D gene is possibly TRBD1 (5 bases). Trimming removed 0 bases at V and 2 bases at J, with 17 bases between. Germline CDR1 DFQATT, CDR2 SNEGSKA (reference sequence). This CDR3 is built from 16 residues. The CDR3, as DNA: TGCAGTGCTAGAGATCCACTTGACAAGGGGACCTACGAGCAGTACTTC. The encoded protein is CSARDPLDKGTYEQYF.

This clonotype was seen at least ten times. The DNA for the CDR3 is TGCAGCGTTGCTTTAGGAATGAAGGTCTCTGGGGCCAACGTCCTGACTTTC. It encodes CSVALGMKVSGANVLTF. The chain couples TRBV29-1 to TRBJ2-6, with unresolved D. The germline V gene has CDR1 SQVTM and CDR2 ANQGSEA. V lost 4 bases and J 0 bases, leaving 16 bases between the germline ends. The CDR3 runs 17 residues.

This chain uses TRBV12-3 or TRBV12-4 with TRBJ2-7, with D maybe TRBD1 (6 bases). V was trimmed by 7 bases and J by 7 bases, leaving 14 bases between them. This CDR3 region has 12 residues. DNA of the CDR3: TGTGCCAGCACCCCCCCAGGGGATGAGCAGTACTTC. Translating gives CASTPPGDEQYF.

As DNA, the CDR3 is TGCAGCGTTGCTCAGTACTACGAGCAGTACTTC. Encoded protein: CSVAQYYEQYF. The chain uses TRBV29-1 and TRBJ2-7; no clear D. The germline gives CDR1 SQVTM, CDR2 ANQGSEA. This CDR3 is 11 amino acids long. Trimming left V 4 bases short and J 3 bases short, with 7 bases between.

This clonotype has just a few counts. V gene TRBV9 combines with J gene TRBJ2-3, with 7 bases identical to TRBD2. V shed 3 bases and J 2 bases; nucleotides not matched to a gene: 9. The CDR3 consists of 16 residues. Germline CDR1 and CDR2: SGDLS and YYNGEE. The CDR3 sequence is CASSASRSGATDTQYF. CDR3 sequence (DNA): TGTGCCAGCAGCGCCTCTCGGAGCGGGGCCACAGATACGCAGTATTTT.

This clonotype appeared many times. CDR3 nucleotides: TGTGCCAGCTCAGCGGCAAACTCGGATGTAGGCTACACCTTC. It codes for CASSAANSDVGYTF. The V gene is TRBV18, the J gene TRBJ1-2; D unresolved. Between the trimmed V and J ends, which lost 5 bases and 8 bases, there was a span of 18 bases. CDR1 and CDR2 from the germline V gene are KGHSH and LQKENI. This CDR3 contains 14 residues.

At least ten counts were recorded for this clonotype. The rearrangement uses TRBV7-2 and TRBJ2-3; TRBD2 matches at 8 bases. The CDR3 runs 15 residues. Trimming removed 1 base from V and 4 bases from J; junction bases left unmatched: 4. Per the germline V gene, CDR1 is SGHTA and CDR2 is FQGNSA. The CDR3 coding sequence is TGTGCCAGCAGCTTAGGTCCGGGGGGGCCAGATACGCAGTATTTT. Protein product: CASSLGPGGPDTQYF.

The rearrangement joins TRBV20-1 to TRBJ2-7; 8 positions agree with TRBD2. With 5 bases clipped from V and 4 bases from J, the junction kept 7 bases outside the gene matches. CDR1 DFQATT and CDR2 SNEGSKA come from the germline V gene (reference sequence). This CDR3 region has 13 residues. DNA for the CDR3: TGCAGTGCTCGGGGGGGCCTGTCTTACGAGCAGTACTTC. Its translation: CSARGGLSYEQYF.

This clonotype was found a few times. V usage is TRBV5-6 and J usage is TRBJ2-3; D ambiguous. V lost 0 bases and J lost 6, with 8 bases in between. This CDR3 spans 13 amino acids. Per germline, CDR1 SGHDT and CDR2 YYEEEE. CDR3 amino acids: CASSLGRWDTQYF. The CDR3 bases are TGTGCCAGCAGCTTGGGTCGCTGGGATACGCAGTATTTT.

The chain joins TRBV20-1 to TRBJ2-2; D unresolved. The CDR3 covers 15 residues. V lost 0 bases and J lost 4, with 12 bases in between. Per the germline V gene, CDR1 is DFQATT and CDR2 is SNEGSKA (reference sequence). The CDR3 here is CSARDQGAGTGELFF. CDR3 bases: TGCAGTGCTAGAGATCAAGGTGCAGGCACCGGGGAGCTGTTTTTT.

This sequence joins TRBV5-1 and TRBJ1-2, with a possible D match to TRBD1 (5 bases). This CDR3 is built from 16 residues. V lost 4 bases and J 4 bases, leaving 20 bases between the germline ends. Germline CDR1 and CDR2: SGHRS and YFSETQ. In nucleotides, the CDR3 is TGCGCCAGCAGCCCCGATGACAGTCAACGCTCCTATGGCTACACCTTC. It encodes CASSPDDSQRSYGYTF.

This clonotype appeared many times. V and J are TRBV4-2 and TRBJ2-1; D is perhaps TRBD2 (6 bases). The CDR3 contains 12 residues. Trimming cost V 2 bases and J 10 bases, with 9 bases left between them. Germline loops: CDR1 LGHNA, CDR2 YNFKEQ. The CDR3 DNA sequence: TGTGCCAGCAGCCAACCGGGAGAGGAGCAGTTCTTC. Translated: CASSQPGEEQFF.

This chain uses TRBV12-3 or TRBV12-4 with TRBJ2-1; perhaps TRBD2 as D (7 bases). Between the trimmed V and J ends, which lost 7 bases and 7 bases, there was a span of 26 bases. This CDR3 spans 17 amino acids. DNA for the CDR3: TGTGCCAGCACCAGCACCGTAGCTGGGGGGGCCGGGAATGAGCAGTTCTTC. It is translated as CASTSTVAGGAGNEQFF.

The chain joins TRBV7-2 to TRBJ1-1; D remains ambiguous. The V end was cut by 5 bases, the J end by 3 bases, with 7 bases between. The CDR3 covers 12 residues. Germline CDR1 SGHTA, CDR2 FQGNSA. Here the CDR3 DNA reads TGTGCCAGCAGCAGGGTGTACACTGAAGCTTTCTTT. This codes for CASSRVYTEAFF.

This sequence joins TRBV7-9 and TRBJ1-2; D ambiguous. V dropped 0 bases and J dropped 4 bases, with 6 bases sitting between them. The CDR3 sequence is 13 residues long. The germline CDR1 and CDR2 sequences are SEHNR and FQNEAQ (reference sequence). The CDR3 DNA reads as TGTGCCAGCAGCTTAGCGGAATCCTATGGCTACACCTTC. Protein: CASSLAESYGYTF.

The chain combines TRBV27 with TRBJ1-5, with unresolved D. V lost 7 bases to trimming and J lost 5 bases, with 9 bases between them. The CDR3 spans 12 residues. CDR1 and CDR2 (germline): MNHEY, SMNVEV (reference sequence). The CDR3 here is CASTSEHQPQHF. The CDR3 bases are TGTGCCAGCACGTCGGAGCATCAGCCCCAGCATTTT.

This rearrangement joins TRBV13 to TRBJ1-1, with D unclear. CDR1 is PRHDT and CDR2 is FYEKMQ in the germline V gene (reference sequence). The CDR3 totals 15 residues. V dropped 6 bases and J dropped 0 bases, with 14 bases sitting between them. CDR3 nucleotides: TGTGCCAGCAGGCTTAAGGGAGCAATGAACACTGAAGCTTTCTTT. Amino acids: CASRLKGAMNTEAFF.

The V and J genes are TRBV20-1 and TRBJ2-6; tentatively, D is TRBD1 (5 bases). V lost 3 bases, J lost 4 bases, and 10 bases lay in between. The CDR3 runs to 14 residues. Germline CDR1 reads DFQATT; CDR2 reads SNEGSKA (reference sequence). The CDR3 DNA reads as TGCAGTGCTAGGGACACCGCCGGGGCCAACGTCCTGACTTTC. It encodes CSARDTAGANVLTF.

This rearrangement joins TRBV7-9 to TRBJ2-1; 10 bases are a match to TRBD2. Trimming at V came to 6 bases and at J to 7 bases, leaving 9 bases not matched to a gene. Germline V gene lookup returns CDR1 SEHNR and CDR2 FQNEAQ (reference sequence). This CDR3 has 15 amino acids. The CDR3 protein is CASRQGTSGANEQFF. CDR3 sequence (DNA): TGTGCCAGCAGGCAGGGCACTAGCGGGGCTAATGAGCAGTTCTTC. Full variable domain (missing parts from reference TRBV7-9 and TRBJ2-1): DTGVSQNPRHKITKRGQNVTFRCDPISEHNRLYWYRQTLGQGPEFLTYFQNEAQLEKSRLLSDRFSAERPKGSFSTLEIQRTEQGDSAMYLCASRQGTSGANEQFFGPGTRLTVL.

The V call is TRBV20-1, the J call TRBJ2-3; 8 nucleotides align to TRBD2. The CDR3 is 15 residues long. V was pared by 0 bases and J by 3 bases, with 5 bases of the junction left unmatched. Germline lookup yields CDR1 DFQATT and CDR2 SNEGSKA (reference sequence). The CDR3, as DNA: TGCAGTGCTAGAGACCCAGCGGGGGCGACAGATACGCAGTATTTT. As protein: CSARDPAGATDTQYF.

The chain carries TRBV5-1 and TRBJ2-4; D is possibly TRBD2 (7 bases). The CDR3 contains 14 residues. Germline V CDR1 and CDR2: SGHRS, YFSETQ. Trimming cost V 3 bases and J 6 bases, with 13 bases left between them. The CDR3, as DNA: TGCGCCAGCAGCTGGGAGGGGGGCCGAAACATTCAGTACTTC. Protein: CASSWEGGRNIQYF.

This clonotype was seen at least ten times. V usage is TRBV15 and J usage is TRBJ2-5; D is undetermined. Trimming left V 2 bases short and J 5 bases short, with 12 bases between. The V gene's germline CDR1 is LNHNV and CDR2 YYDKDF (reference sequence). CDR3 length: 14 amino acids. This CDR3 reads CATSRQDAGETQYF. CDR3 nucleotides: TGTGCCACCAGCAGACAGGACGCTGGGGAGACCCAGTACTTC.